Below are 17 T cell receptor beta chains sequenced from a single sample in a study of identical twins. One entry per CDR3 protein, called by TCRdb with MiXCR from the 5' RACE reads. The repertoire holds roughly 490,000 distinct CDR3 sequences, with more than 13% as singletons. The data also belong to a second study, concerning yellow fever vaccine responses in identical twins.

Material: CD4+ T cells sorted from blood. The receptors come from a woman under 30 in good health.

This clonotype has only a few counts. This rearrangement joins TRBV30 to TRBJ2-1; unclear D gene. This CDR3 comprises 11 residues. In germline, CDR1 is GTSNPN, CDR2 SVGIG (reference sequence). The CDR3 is CGAVYYNEQFF. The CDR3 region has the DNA TGTGGGGCCGTCTATTACAATGAGCAGTTCTTC.

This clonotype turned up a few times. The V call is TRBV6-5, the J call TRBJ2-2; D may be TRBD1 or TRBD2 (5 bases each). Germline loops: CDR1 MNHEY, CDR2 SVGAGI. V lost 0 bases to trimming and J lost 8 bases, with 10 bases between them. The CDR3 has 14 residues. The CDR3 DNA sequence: TGTGCCAGCAGTTACTCGGGGACCAAGGGGGAGCTGTTTTTT. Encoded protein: CASSYSGTKGELFF.

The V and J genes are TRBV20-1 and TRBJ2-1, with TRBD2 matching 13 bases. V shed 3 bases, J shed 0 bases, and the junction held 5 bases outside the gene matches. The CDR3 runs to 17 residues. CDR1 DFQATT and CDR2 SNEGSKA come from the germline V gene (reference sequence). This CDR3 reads CSARRLAGGRSYNEQFF. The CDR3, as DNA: TGCAGTGCTAGGAGACTAGCGGGAGGACGCTCCTACAATGAGCAGTTCTTC.

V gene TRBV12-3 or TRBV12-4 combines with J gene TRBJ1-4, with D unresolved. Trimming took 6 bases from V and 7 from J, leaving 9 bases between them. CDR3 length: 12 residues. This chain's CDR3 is CASSSEVEKLFF. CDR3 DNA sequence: TGTGCCAGCAGCTCGGAGGTTGAAAAACTGTTTTTT.

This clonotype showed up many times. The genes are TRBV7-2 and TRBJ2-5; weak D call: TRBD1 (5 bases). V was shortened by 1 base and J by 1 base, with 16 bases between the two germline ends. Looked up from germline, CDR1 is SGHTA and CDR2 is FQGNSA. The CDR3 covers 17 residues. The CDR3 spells CASSLGGKTLRQETQYF. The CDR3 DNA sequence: TGTGCCAGCAGCTTAGGGGGCAAGACACTGCGCCAAGAGACCCAGTACTTC. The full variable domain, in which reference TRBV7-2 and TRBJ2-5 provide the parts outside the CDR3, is GAGVSQSPSNKVTEKGKDVELRCDPISGHTALYWYRQSLGQGLEFLIYFQGNSAPDKSGLPSDRFSAERTGGSVSTLTIQRTQQEDSAVYLCASSLGGKTLRQETQYFGPGTRLLVL.

The CDR3 loop reads CSASVGPDTQYF. The DNA for the CDR3 is TGCAGTGCTAGCGTGGGTCCAGATACGCAGTATTTT. The gene calls are TRBV20-1 and TRBJ2-3; D call uncertain. Germline V gene lookup returns CDR1 DFQATT and CDR2 SNEGSKA (reference sequence). V was clipped by 3 bases and J by 4 bases, with 8 bases between them. The CDR3 contains 12 residues.

In nucleotides, the CDR3 is TGCGCCAGCAGTGAGTCCCCTAGCGGGCCTCCCTCCTACAATGAGCAGTTCTTC. It translates to CASSESPSGPPSYNEQFF. The chain joins TRBV10-1 to TRBJ2-1, with 8 bases that match TRBD2. CDR3 size: 18 residues. J was trimmed by 0 bases and V by 0 bases; bases with no gene match: 7. Germline lookup yields CDR1 WNHNN and CDR2 SYGVQD (reference sequence).

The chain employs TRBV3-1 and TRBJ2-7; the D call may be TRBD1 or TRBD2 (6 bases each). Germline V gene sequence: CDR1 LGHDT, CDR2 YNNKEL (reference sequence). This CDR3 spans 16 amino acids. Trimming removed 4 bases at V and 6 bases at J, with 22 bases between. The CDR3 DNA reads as TGTGCCAGCAGCCTTACACAGGGCGGGATATCTTCCGAGCAGTACTTC. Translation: CASSLTQGGISSEQYF.

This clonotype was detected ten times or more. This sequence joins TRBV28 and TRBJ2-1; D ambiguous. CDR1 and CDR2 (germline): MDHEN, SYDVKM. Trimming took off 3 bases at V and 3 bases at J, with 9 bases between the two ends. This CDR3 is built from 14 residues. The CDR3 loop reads CASSFAILYNEQFF. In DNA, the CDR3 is TGTGCCAGCAGTTTTGCCATTCTCTACAATGAGCAGTTCTTC.

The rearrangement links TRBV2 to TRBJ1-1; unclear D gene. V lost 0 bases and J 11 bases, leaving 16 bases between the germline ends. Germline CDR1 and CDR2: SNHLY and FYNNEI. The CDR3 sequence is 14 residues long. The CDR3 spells CASSEALGFARAFF. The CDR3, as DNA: TGTGCCAGCAGTGAAGCGCTTGGGTTCGCGCGGGCTTTCTTT.

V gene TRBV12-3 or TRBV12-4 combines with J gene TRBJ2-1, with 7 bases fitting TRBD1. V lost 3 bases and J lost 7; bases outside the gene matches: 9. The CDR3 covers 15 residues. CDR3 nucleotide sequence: TGTGCCAGCAGTTTGGGGCCAGGGGGACAAAATGAGCAGTTCTTC. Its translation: CASSLGPGGQNEQFF.

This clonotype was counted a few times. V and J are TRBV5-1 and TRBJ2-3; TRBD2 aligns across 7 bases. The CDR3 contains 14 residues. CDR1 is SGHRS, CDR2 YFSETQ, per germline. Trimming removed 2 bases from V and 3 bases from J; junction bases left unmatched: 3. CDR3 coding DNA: TGCGCCAGCAGCTTCGGACTAGAGACAGATACGCAGTATTTT. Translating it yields CASSFGLETDTQYF.

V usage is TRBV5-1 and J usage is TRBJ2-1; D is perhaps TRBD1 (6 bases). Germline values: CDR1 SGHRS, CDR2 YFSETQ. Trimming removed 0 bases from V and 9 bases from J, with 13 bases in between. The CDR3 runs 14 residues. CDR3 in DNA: TGCGCCAGCAGCTTGGGACCAGGGGTTATTGAGCAGTTCTTC. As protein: CASSLGPGVIEQFF.

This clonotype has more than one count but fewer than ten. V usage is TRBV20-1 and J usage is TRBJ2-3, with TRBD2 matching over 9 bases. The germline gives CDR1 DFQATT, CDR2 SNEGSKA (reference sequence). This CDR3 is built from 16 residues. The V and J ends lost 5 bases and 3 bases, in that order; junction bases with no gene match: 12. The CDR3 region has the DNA TGCAGTGCTCACCTAGTAGCGGGAGTGGGGACAGATACGCAGTATTTT. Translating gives CSAHLVAGVGTDTQYF.

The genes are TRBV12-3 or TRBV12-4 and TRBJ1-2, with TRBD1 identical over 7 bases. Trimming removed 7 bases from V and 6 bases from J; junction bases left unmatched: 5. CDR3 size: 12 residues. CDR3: CASTRQGDGYTF. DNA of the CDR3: TGTGCCAGCACCCGACAGGGTGATGGCTACACCTTC.

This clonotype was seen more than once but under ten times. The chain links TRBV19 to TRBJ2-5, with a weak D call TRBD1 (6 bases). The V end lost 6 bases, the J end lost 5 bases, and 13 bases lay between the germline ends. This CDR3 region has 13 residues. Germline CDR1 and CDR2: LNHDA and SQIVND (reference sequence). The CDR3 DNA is TGTGCCAGTAGGCTCAGGACAGTGGAGACCCAGTACTTC. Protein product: CASRLRTVETQYF.

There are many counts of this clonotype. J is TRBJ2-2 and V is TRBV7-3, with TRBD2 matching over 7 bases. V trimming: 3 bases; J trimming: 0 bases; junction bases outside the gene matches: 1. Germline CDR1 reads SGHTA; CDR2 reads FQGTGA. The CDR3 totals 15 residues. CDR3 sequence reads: CASSLLAANTGELFF. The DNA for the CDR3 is TGTGCCAGCAGCTTGCTAGCGGCGAACACCGGGGAGCTGTTTTTT.